The clone carrying this TCR beta chain was picked up many times. Its target is unknown. CDR1 and CDR2 (germline): SGHTA, FQGNSA. The CDR3 sequence is 15 residues long. V lost 5 bases to trimming and J lost 0 bases; unmatched junction nucleotides: 7. This sample is part of a study of T cell repertoires in cytomegalovirus infection. Overall study results and limits: HLA-C-restricted CMV-specific TCR beta clonotypes prevailed in the ex vivo response.

In TCRdb, the reads were re-called with MiXCR into one record per CDR3 protein. This table holds more than 200,000 distinct CDR3 sequences, approximately 9.2% found once. The gene calls are TRBV7-2 and TRBJ2-7; 7 bases line up with TRBD2. The receptor was isolated from a human donor in good health (CMV status not recorded). Some clones in this sample may be carry-over from other donors' samples. Sequencing was carried out using PBMCs. The CDR3 DNA follows: TGTGCCAGCAGCCCCTCTGGGGGGGGCTCCTACGAGCAGTACTTC. This gives the protein CASSPSGGGSYEQYF.